The rows below give T cell receptor beta chains drawn from one sample of a study of T cell changes during pregnancy in multiple sclerosis. The protocol was immunoSEQ multiplex PCR, while the TCRdb copy is restricted to in-frame clones and leaves out a portion. Among some 48,000 clones listed, about 90% were seen once. The specimen was CD4+ T cells from peripheral blood mononuclear cells, collected after pregnancy. These receptor sequences come from a female donor in good health, enrolled as a control in a pregnancy study. The CDR3 runs from the conserved cysteine through the conserved F or W. The D gene is left open where the match is weak. A clone size is listed for some rows: how often the clone was seen (once, few, many), or a class if it is expanded.

J: TRBJ2-2
V: TRBV14
D: .
size: .
CDR3: CASSQVQTGELFF
DNA: TGTGCCAGCAGCCAAGTACAAACCGGGGAGCTGTTTTTT

J: TRBJ1-3
V: TRBV19
D: .
size: .
CDR3: CASSTTGNSGNTIYF
DNA: TGTGCCAGTAGTACCACAGGAAACTCTGGAAACACCATATATTTT

J: TRBJ1-1
V: TRBV19
D: .
size: .
CDR3: CATKRRAFF
DNA: TGTGCCACTAAAAGGAGAGCTTTCTTT

J: TRBJ2-7
V: TRBV5-4
D: .
size: .
CDR3: CASSSSDSAYEQYF
DNA: TGTGCCAGCAGCTCATCGGACAGCGCCTACGAGCAGTACTTC

J: TRBJ2-1
V: TRBV6-6
D: TRBD2
size: .
CDR3: CASSASGHNEQFF
DNA: TGTGCCAGCAGTGCTAGCGGGCATAATGAGCAGTTCTTC

J: TRBJ2-7
V: TRBV29-1
D: .
size: .
CDR3: CSAGGVYEQYF
DNA: TGCAGCGCGGGGGGCGTCTACGAGCAGTACTTC

J: TRBJ2-1
V: TRBV4-2
D: TRBD2
size: once
CDR3: CASSQGGGRNEQFF
DNA: TGTGCCAGCAGCCAAGGGGGGGGGAGGAATGAGCAGTTCTTC

J: TRBJ1-6
V: TRBV6-5
D: TRBD1
size: .
CDR3: CASSYRGTDSPLHF
DNA: TGTGCCAGCAGTTACAGAGGGACAGATTCACCCCTCCACTTT

J: TRBJ2-7
V: TRBV7-6
D: .
size: .
CDR3: CASSLGGTSYEQYF
DNA: TGTGCCAGCAGCTTAGGGGGCACCTCCTACGAGCAGTACTTC

J: TRBJ1-1
V: TRBV19
D: TRBD1
size: .
CDR3: CASTQTGSVNTEAFF
DNA: TGTGCCAGTACCCAGACAGGGTCGGTGAACACTGAAGCTTTCTTT

J: TRBJ1-3
V: TRBV5-1
D: .
size: .
CDR3: CASSLANSGPGNTIYF
DNA: TGCGCCAGCAGCTTGGCCAATTCAGGGCCCGGAAACACCATATATTTT

J: TRBJ1-1
V: TRBV28
D: TRBD1
size: .
CDR3: CASSLSPRGQDRAFF
DNA: TGTGCCAGCAGTTTAAGTCCGAGGGGACAGGACAGAGCTTTCTTT

J: TRBJ1-5
V: TRBV10-2
D: .
size: .
CDR3: CASLTDNQPQHF
DNA: TGCGCCAGCTTGACAGACAATCAGCCCCAGCATTTT

J: TRBJ1-1
V: TRBV5-1
D: .
size: .
CDR3: CASSSGGGEGAEAFF
DNA: TGCGCCAGCAGCTCGGGTGGAGGGGAGGGAGCTGAAGCTTTCTTT

J: TRBJ1-1
V: TRBV5-1
D: .
size: .
CDR3: CASSQGSHTEAFF
DNA: TGCGCCAGCAGTCAGGGGTCGCACACTGAAGCTTTCTTT

J: TRBJ1-2
V: TRBV29-1
D: .
size: .
CDR3: CSVVGAGFGTGYTF
DNA: TGCAGCGTTGTGGGGGCAGGCTTCGGGACCGGCTACACCTTC

J: TRBJ1-6
V: TRBV6-1
D: .
size: once
CDR3: CASSDSHGSPLHF
DNA: TGTGCCAGCAGCGACAGCCATGGTTCACCCCTCCACTTT

J: TRBJ2-5
V: TRBV7-6
D: .
size: .
CDR3: CASSLAVEGETQYF
DNA: TGTGCCAGCAGCTTAGCGGTTGAGGGAGAGACCCAGTACTTC

J: TRBJ2-1
V: TRBV4-2
D: TRBD2
size: .
CDR3: CASSQDKSGRGSYEQFF
DNA: TGTGCCAGCAGCCAAGATAAGAGCGGGAGGGGATCGTATGAGCAGTTCTTC

J: TRBJ2-1
V: TRBV15
D: TRBD2
size: .
CDR3: CATRGGSANEQFF
DNA: TGTGCCACCAGGGGGGGGAGCGCTAATGAGCAGTTCTTC

J: TRBJ1-1
V: TRBV29-1
D: .
size: .
CDR3: CSVRYSLITEAFF
DNA: TGCAGCGTTCGGTACAGTCTAATAACTGAAGCTTTCTTT

J: TRBJ2-3
V: TRBV19
D: .
size: .
CDR3: CASSPTSSADTQYF
DNA: TGTGCCAGTAGCCCGACTAGTTCCGCAGATACGCAGTATTTT

J: TRBJ2-4
V: TRBV7-6
D: TRBD2
size: .
CDR3: CASSSTAGGASNIQYF
DNA: TGTGCCAGCAGCTCCACAGCGGGGGGCGCATCGAACATTCAGTACTTC

J: TRBJ1-4
V: TRBV9
D: TRBD1
size: .
CDR3: CASSVGDSRGEKLFF
DNA: TGTGCCAGCAGCGTAGGGGACAGTAGGGGTGAAAAACTGTTTTTT

J: TRBJ1-2
V: TRBV7-8
D: TRBD1
size: .
CDR3: CASSSGTGAGYGYTF
DNA: TGTGCCAGCAGTTCAGGGACAGGGGCGGGCTATGGCTACACCTTC

J: TRBJ2-5
V: TRBV7-7
D: TRBD1
size: .
CDR3: CASSSGQGGKTQYF
DNA: TGTGCTAGCAGCTCGGGACAGGGGGGGAAGACCCAGTACTTC

J: TRBJ2-1
V: TRBV7-8
D: .
size: .
CDR3: CASSLAPRGTPYNEQFF
DNA: TGTGCCAGCAGCTTAGCGCCCCGGGGGACGCCCTACAATGAGCAGTTCTTC